A single sample gave rise to the 20 T cell receptor beta chains below, sequenced in a study of CD8+CD57+ T cells in acquired aplastic anemia. Patients selected for sequencing had displayed CD8+CD57+ cell expansion by flow cytometry. According to the study, genomic DNA was the template for TCR beta VDJ and CDR3 profiling. TCRdb reprocessed the reads with MiXCR, giving one entry per CDR3 protein. In the table there are 200,000 to 300,000 distinct CDR3 sequences, 45% to 50% of which are singletons. Sequencing was done on a sample of sorted CD4+, CD8+, or CD8+CD57+ T cells (not recorded which) from PBMCs. The receptors were sampled from a human donor with aplastic anemia.

This clonotype was seen repeatedly, ten times or more. J is TRBJ2-1 and V is TRBV5-1; D may be TRBD2 (6 bases). With 7 bases removed from V and 0 bases from J, the gap between germline ends came to 11 bases. The CDR3 is 14 amino acids. Germline V gene sequence: CDR1 SGHRS, CDR2 YFSETQ. The CDR3 sequence: CASSRETSYNEQFF. In nucleotides, the CDR3 is TGCGCCAGCTCCCGGGAGACCTCCTACAATGAGCAGTTCTTC.

Ten or more counts support this clonotype. This rearrangement joins TRBV4-2 to TRBJ2-5; the D gene is possibly TRBD1 (6 bases). The CDR3 extends over 15 amino acids. Germline values: CDR1 LGHNA, CDR2 YNFKEQ. The ends were cut back, 0 bases at V and 5 bases at J, with 13 bases in the middle. This CDR3 reads CASSQEAGAWETQYF. The CDR3 nucleotides read TGTGCCAGCAGCCAAGAGGCAGGGGCTTGGGAGACCCAGTACTTC.

This clonotype was picked up many times. DNA of the CDR3: TGCAGTGCTAGTCCCCGGTATCGCAATCAGCCCCAGCATTTT. Its translation: CSASPRYRNQPQHF. The rearrangement uses TRBV20-1 and TRBJ1-5; D is unclear. Germline V gene data show CDR1 as DFQATT and CDR2 as SNEGSKA (reference sequence). CDR3 length equals 14 residues. The germline V and J ends were trimmed by 3 bases and 2 bases, with 11 bases remaining between them.

This clonotype was observed once. The chain combines TRBV19 with TRBJ1-1; 7 bases are a match to TRBD1. Trimming at V came to 4 bases and at J to 1 base, leaving 3 bases not matched to a gene. CDR1 and CDR2 from the germline V gene are LNHDA and SQIVND (reference sequence). This CDR3 is built from 14 residues. Here the CDR3 reads CASSRGQQNTEAFF. For the CDR3, the DNA is TGTGCCAGTAGTAGGGGACAGCAGAACACTGAAGCTTTCTTT.

Only a few counts were recorded for this clonotype. The CDR3 loop is CASSLGRGGFEEQYF. CDR3 DNA: TGTGCCAGCAGTTTAGGCAGGGGGGGATTTGAGGAGCAGTACTTC. This sequence joins TRBV6-6 and TRBJ2-7; D tentatively fits TRBD1 or TRBD2 (7 bases each). V was trimmed by 4 bases and J by 7 bases, leaving 20 bases between them. The V gene's germline CDR1 is MNHNY and CDR2 SVGAGI (reference sequence). The CDR3 is 15 amino acids.

The V gene is TRBV12-5, the J gene TRBJ1-6; TRBD1 matches at 10 bases. The CDR3 loop spans 16 amino acids. Germline loops: CDR1 LGHNT, CDR2 FRNRAP. CDR3 nucleotide sequence: TGTGCCAGCAGTTACTCGAAGGGGACAGGGGATTCACCCCTCCACTTT. Translating it yields CASSYSKGTGDSPLHF.

Worth noting for this clonotype: A much larger clonotype is one base distant, so this may be a read error. The V and J genes are TRBV10-3 and TRBJ1-2, with a tentative D call TRBD1 (5 bases). The CDR3 totals 16 residues. Germline assignment: CDR1 ENHRY and CDR2 SYGVKD. The V end lost 5 bases, the J end lost 6 bases, and 22 bases lay between the germline ends. The CDR3 DNA is TGTGCCATCAGTCCGCTCTCGGGAGGCCCCAGGGATGGCTACACCTTC. It specifies CAISPLSGGPRDGYTF.

This clonotype was seen ten or more times. This chain links TRBV10-2 with TRBJ1-2; D is undetermined. V lost 3 bases and J 8 bases, leaving 10 bases between the germline ends. Germline values: CDR1 WSHSY, CDR2 SAAADI. CDR3 length: 12 residues. The DNA of the CDR3 is TGCGCCAGCAGTGAAACCGCTTCGGGCTACACCTTC. Its translation: CASSETASGYTF.

The gene calls are TRBV7-2 and TRBJ2-5, with D possibly TRBD1 on 6 matching bases. In germline, CDR1 is SGHTA, CDR2 FQGNSA. The CDR3 is made up of 15 amino acids. Trimming removed 4 bases at V and 7 bases at J, with 19 bases between. For the CDR3, the DNA is TGTGCCAGCAGCTCACGAGGACAGTCCGGGTGGACCCAGTACTTC. Translated: CASSSRGQSGWTQYF.

On this clonotype itself: The junction and the germline gene differ at one end; a read error may be behind it. This rearrangement joins TRBV19 to TRBJ2-7, with D perhaps being TRBD1 or TRBD2 (5 bases each). Germline CDR1 is LNHDA and CDR2 is SQIVND (reference sequence). The CDR3 loop spans 10 amino acids. CDR3 bases: TGTGCCAGTAGTATGGCAGGGAGCGTCTTC. Protein product: CASSMAGSVF.

This rearrangement joins TRBV24-1 to TRBJ1-1; D is perhaps TRBD1 (5 bases). Germline V lookup: CDR1 KGHDR, CDR2 SFDVKD. The CDR3 has 13 residues. Trimming took 4 bases from V and 10 from J, leaving 15 bases between them. The CDR3 loop reads CATSDPLGGRAFF. CDR3 DNA: TGTGCCACCAGTGACCCCCTGGGGGGGAGAGCTTTCTTT.

This clonotype came up a few times. The chain uses TRBV20-1 and TRBJ2-2, with D perhaps TRBD1 or TRBD2 (6 bases each). Trimming took 1 base from V and 0 from J, leaving 12 bases between them. The CDR3 is 16 residues long. Looked up from germline, CDR1 is DFQATT and CDR2 is SNEGSKA (reference sequence). The CDR3 region is CSARGAGTSNTGELFF. The CDR3, as DNA: TGCAGTGCTAGAGGGGCGGGGACATCGAACACCGGGGAGCTGTTTTTT.

This chain links TRBV20-1 with TRBJ2-2, with D uncertain. Germline values: CDR1 DFQATT, CDR2 SNEGSKA (reference sequence). CDR3 length equals 11 residues. The CDR3 sequence: CSAARGGELFF. The CDR3 DNA sequence: TGCAGCGCCGCACGTGGCGGGGAGCTGTTTTTT.

The chain carries TRBV7-3 and TRBJ2-7; 11 positions agree with TRBD1. Germline V gives CDR1 SGHTA, CDR2 FQGTGA. This CDR3 has 23 amino acids. V shed 0 bases and J 0 bases; nucleotides not matched to a gene: 22. CDR3 in DNA: TGTGCCAGCAGCTTAACCGGGACAGGGGGGACGGGGGATAAAAAAACCAGCTCCTACGAGCAGTACTTC. Its translation: CASSLTGTGGTGDKKTSSYEQYF.

The chain combines TRBV20-1 with TRBJ1-1; 7 bases are shared with TRBD1. This CDR3 spans 13 amino acids. V shed 2 bases, J shed 4 bases, and the junction held 4 bases outside the gene matches. Germline CDR1 reads DFQATT; CDR2 reads SNEGSKA (reference sequence). As DNA, the CDR3 is TGCAGTGCTAGACAGGGGGGTTCCACTGAAGCTTTCTTT. Translated, it gives CSARQGGSTEAFF.

The rearrangement uses TRBV20-1 and TRBJ2-1; 12 bases fit TRBD2. In germline, CDR1 is DFQATT, CDR2 SNEGSKA (reference sequence). The ends lost 5 bases at V and 3 bases at J; junction bases unmatched: 5. CDR3 length: 15 residues. CDR3 in DNA: TGCAGTGCTCGGACTAGCGGGGAAATCTACAATGAGCAGTTCTTC. Translating it yields CSARTSGEIYNEQFF.

The table lists this clonotype with many counts. The J gene is TRBJ2-2, the V gene TRBV20-1; 8 bases map to TRBD1. With V trimmed by 0 bases and J by 3 bases, 3 bases remained unmatched. The germline V gene encodes CDR1 DFQATT and CDR2 SNEGSKA (reference sequence). The CDR3 totals 15 residues. The CDR3 DNA reads as TGCAGTGCTAGAGAGGACAGGGATGACACCGGGGAGCTGTTTTTT. Its translation is CSAREDRDDTGELFF.

This clonotype was found many times. A junction end diverges from the germline sequence, so it may reflect a read error. This rearrangement joins TRBV20-1 to TRBJ2-1, with D maybe TRBD2 (5 bases). Germline V CDR1 and CDR2: DFQATT, SNEGSKA (reference sequence). The CDR3 length is 14 residues. The CDR3 nucleotides read TGCAGTGCCAGAGCAAGAGCGGACTACAATGAGCAGTTCTTC. It codes for CSARARADYNEQFF.

The chain links TRBV5-1 to TRBJ1-6; TRBD1 matches at 8 bases. The CDR3 runs to 17 residues. Germline V CDR1 and CDR2: SGHRS, YFSETQ. The V and J ends lost 3 bases and 0 bases, in that order; junction bases with no gene match: 5. The CDR3: CASSWTGRSSYNSPLHF. The DNA for the CDR3 is TGCGCCAGCAGCTGGACAGGGAGAAGCTCCTATAATTCACCCCTCCACTTT.

V and J are TRBV15 and TRBJ1-5, with unresolved D. The CDR3 has 13 amino acids. Germline V gives CDR1 LNHNV, CDR2 YYDKDF (reference sequence). V was cut by 3 bases and J by 9 bases, with 12 bases left in between. CDR3: CATSRTYTMPQHF. Here the CDR3 DNA reads TGTGCCACCAGCAGGACTTACACGATGCCCCAGCATTTT.